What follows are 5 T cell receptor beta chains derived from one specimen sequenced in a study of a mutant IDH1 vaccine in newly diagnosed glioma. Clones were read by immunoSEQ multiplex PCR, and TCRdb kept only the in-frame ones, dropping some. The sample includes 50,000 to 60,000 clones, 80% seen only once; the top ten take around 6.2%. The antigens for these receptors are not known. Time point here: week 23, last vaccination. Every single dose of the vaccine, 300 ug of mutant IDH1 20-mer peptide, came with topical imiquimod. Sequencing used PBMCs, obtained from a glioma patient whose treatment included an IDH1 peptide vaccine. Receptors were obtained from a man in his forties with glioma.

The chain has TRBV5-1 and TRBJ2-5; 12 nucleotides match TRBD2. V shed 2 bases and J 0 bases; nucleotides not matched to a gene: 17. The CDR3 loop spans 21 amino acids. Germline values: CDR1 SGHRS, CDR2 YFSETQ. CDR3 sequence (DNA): TGCGCCAGCAGCTTTGCGCGATCCGGGACTAGCGGGTATTCGTACCAAGAGACCCAGTACTTC. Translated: CASSFARSGTSGYSYQETQYF.

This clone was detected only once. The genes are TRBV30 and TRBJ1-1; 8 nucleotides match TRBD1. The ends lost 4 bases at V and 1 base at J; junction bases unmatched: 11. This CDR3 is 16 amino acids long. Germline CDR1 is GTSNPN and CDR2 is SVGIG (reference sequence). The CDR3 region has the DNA TGTGCCTGGACAGGTACCCGGACAGGGCGGAACACTGAAGCTTTCTTT. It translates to CAWTGTRTGRNTEAFF.

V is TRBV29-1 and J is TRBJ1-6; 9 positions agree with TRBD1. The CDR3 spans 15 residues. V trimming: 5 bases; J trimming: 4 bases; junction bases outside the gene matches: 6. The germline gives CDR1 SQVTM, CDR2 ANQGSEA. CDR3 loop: CSVRAGTGYNSPLHF. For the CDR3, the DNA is TGCAGCGTTAGAGCCGGGACAGGGTATAATTCACCCCTCCACTTT.

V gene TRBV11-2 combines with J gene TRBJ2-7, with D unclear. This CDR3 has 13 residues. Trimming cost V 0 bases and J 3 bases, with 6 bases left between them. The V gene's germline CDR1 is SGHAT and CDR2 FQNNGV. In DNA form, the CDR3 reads TGTGCCAGCAGCTTAGAGATTTACTACGAGCAGTACTTC. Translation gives CASSLEIYYEQYF.

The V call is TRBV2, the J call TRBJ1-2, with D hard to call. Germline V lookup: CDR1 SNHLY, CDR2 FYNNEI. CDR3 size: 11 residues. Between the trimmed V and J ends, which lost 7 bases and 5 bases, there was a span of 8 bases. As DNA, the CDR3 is TGTGCCAGCACATGGGGATATGGCTACACCTTC. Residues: CASTWGYGYTF.